A single T cell receptor (beta chain) is shown here with its context. Its target is not known. V was shortened by 3 bases and J by 9 bases, with 9 bases between the two germline ends. Germline V gene data show CDR1 as SGHVS and CDR2 as FNYEAQ. The CDR3 contains 13 residues. The data were taken from a study of identical twins. Notes on the study in general: Potential partial confounding of zero-insertion analyses by invariant MAIT and iNKT cells was noted.

Through template switching, a universal primer site was introduced, and the cDNA contained unique molecular identifiers. MiXCR, run by TCRdb on the 5' RACE reads, gives a single entry per CDR3 protein. The sample lists 450,000 or so distinct CDR3 sequences; 24% were seen once. This sample also appeared in a second study, on T cells expressing NK-cell markers. This second study says: With an anti-gamma-delta TCR antibody, sorting in several experiments was kept to alpha-beta TCR T cells.

The rearrangement uses TRBV7-6 and TRBJ1-6; a weak D match, TRBD1 (5 bases). The TCR comes from a woman under 30 in good health. Sequencing was done on a sample of CD4+ T cells sorted from blood. The CDR3 DNA reads as TGTGCCAGCAGCTTCGGCGGGACTTCACCCCTCCACTTT. The encoded protein is CASSFGGTSPLHF.